This T cell receptor (beta chain) was recovered during a study of OX40 agonist ivuxolimab in advanced cancers. Study-level information: Hepatocellular carcinoma, melanoma, renal cell or head and neck cancer affected the dose-escalation patients. Notes on the study in general: It was not determined which antigens were specifically recognized by the peripheral T cells that had undergone clonal expansion. Blood T cells, both CD4+ and CD8+, expanded clonally by week 6 at 0.1 to 3.0 mg/kg.

The junction had 15 bases not matched to a gene; V was cut back by 5 bases and J by 5 bases. Germline assignment: CDR1 MGHRA and CDR2 YSYEKL. The CDR3 runs to 18 residues. Comment on this clone: Its antigen is as yet unknown.

Sequenced by immunoSEQ multiplex PCR; TCRdb stores in-frame clones only, minus some. The data hold tens of thousands of clones, with more than 65% observed a single time. The TCR comes from an adult with an advanced solid tumor such as melanoma, head and neck, liver or kidney cancer. The sample consisted of CD4+ or CD8+ T cells sorted from blood, taken in a trial of the OX40 agonist ivuxolimab. The chain couples TRBV4-1 to TRBJ1-4; 9 bases are shared with TRBD1. CDR3 in DNA: TGCGCCAGCAGCATTTACAGGGGGCCCCCCAACCAAAATGAAAAACTGTTTTTT. This codes for CASSIYRGPPNQNEKLFF.